Each of the 5 T cell receptor beta chains below was sequenced from the same sample in a study of T cells in Graves' hyperthyroidism and ophthalmopathy (dated by TCRdb to between 2019 and 2020). Library construction relied on multiplex PCR. The data were produced on an Illumina HiSeq 2000. The TCR beta CDR3 regions were amplified from the RNA transcripts. A first-round RT-PCR of the TCR CDR3 used the HTBI primer set with the Qiagen OneStep RT-PCR kit. TCRdb trimmed the raw reads at Q25, called clones with MiXCR and kept productive beta chains. When rows share a CDR3 protein, they turn into one entry using the most common DNA and genes. In this sample the table shows about 640,000 distinct CDR3 sequences, 20% to 25% of which occur a single time. The top ten clones comprise over 30% of the sample. Source material: blood. These receptors were obtained from a man under 40 with Graves' ophthalmopathy.

The chain recombines TRBV5-1 with TRBJ1-6, with TRBD1 identical over 8 bases. Germline trimming cut 4 bases from V and 0 bases from J; bases unmatched to any gene: 9. The CDR3 covers 18 residues. Germline V gene data show CDR1 as SGHRS and CDR2 as YFSETQ. CDR3 coding DNA: TGCGCCAGCAGCGTGACAGGGGCCCTGAGCTCCTATAATTCACCCCTCCACTTT. This gives the protein CASSVTGALSSYNSPLHF.

This clonotype showed up just a few times. This chain links TRBV7-2 with TRBJ2-2; D is uncertain. In germline, CDR1 is SGHTA, CDR2 FQGNSA. V was pared by 1 base and J by 4 bases, with 13 bases between. CDR3 length: 16 residues. This CDR3 reads CASSLGQVLTTGELFF. The CDR3 DNA reads TGTGCCAGCAGCTTAGGGCAGGTTTTAACCACCGGGGAGCTGTTTTTT.

V usage is TRBV24-1 and J usage is TRBJ2-5; TRBD1 or TRBD2 may be the D gene (5 bases each). This CDR3 spans 12 amino acids. The V end lost 0 bases, the J end lost 10 bases, and 8 bases lay between the germline ends. The V gene's germline CDR1 is KGHDR and CDR2 SFDVKD. The CDR3 here is CATSDLGTDQYF. The CDR3 nucleotides read TGTGCCACCAGTGATTTGGGGACGGACCAGTACTTC.

This chain connects TRBV28 to TRBJ1-1, with TRBD1 identical over 12 bases. The CDR3 totals 16 residues. The V gene end was trimmed by 4 bases and the J gene end by 2 bases; junction bases not matched to a gene: 5. CDR1 MDHEN and CDR2 SYDVKM come from the germline V gene. The CDR3 sequence: CASSSGTGGTNTEAFF. The CDR3 DNA reads as TGTGCCAGCAGTTCCGGGACAGGGGGCACTAACACTGAAGCTTTCTTT.

The chain carries TRBV27 and TRBJ2-6; D is possibly TRBD1 (6 bases). The length of the CDR3 is 16 residues. The germline CDR1 and CDR2 sequences are MNHEY and SMNVEV (reference sequence). V lost 9 bases and J lost 0, with 15 bases in between. This CDR3 is CASSAGDLSGANVLTF. The CDR3 bases are TGTGCCAGTTCGGCAGGGGACCTCTCTGGGGCCAACGTCCTGACTTTC.